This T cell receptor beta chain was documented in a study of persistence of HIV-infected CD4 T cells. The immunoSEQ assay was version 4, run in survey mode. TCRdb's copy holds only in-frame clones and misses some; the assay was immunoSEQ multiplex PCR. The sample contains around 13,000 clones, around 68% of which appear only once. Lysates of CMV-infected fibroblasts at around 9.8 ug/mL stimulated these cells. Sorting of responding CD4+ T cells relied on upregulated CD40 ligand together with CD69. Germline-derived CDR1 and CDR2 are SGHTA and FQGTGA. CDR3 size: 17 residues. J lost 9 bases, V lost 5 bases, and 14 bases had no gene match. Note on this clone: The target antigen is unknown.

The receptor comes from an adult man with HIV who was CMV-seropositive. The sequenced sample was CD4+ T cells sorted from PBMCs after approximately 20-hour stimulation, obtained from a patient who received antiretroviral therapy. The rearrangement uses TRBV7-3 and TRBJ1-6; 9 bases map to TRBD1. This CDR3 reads CASSDSRDRAPRSPLHF. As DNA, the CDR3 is TGTGCCAGCAGCGACTCCCGGGACAGGGCTCCCCGTTCACCCCTCCACTTT. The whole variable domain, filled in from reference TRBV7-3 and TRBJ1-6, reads GAGVSQTPSNKVTEKGKYVELRCDPISGHTALYWYRQSLGQGPEFLIYFQGTGAADDSGLPNDRFFAVRPEGSVSTLKIQRTERGDSAVYLCASSDSRDRAPRSPLHFGNGTRLTVT.